These 5 T cell receptor beta chains came from one sample sequenced in a study of CD8 T cells in ankylosing spondylitis. In TCRdb, the 5' RACE reads were re-called with MiXCR into one record per CDR3 protein. Among over 150,000 distinct CDR3 sequences listed, roughly 13% were seen once. What was sequenced was blood, either unsorted or a sorted T cell fraction (not recorded which). All receptors derive from a male donor with ankylosing spondylitis or in good health (not recorded which).

The count of this clonotype is one. This chain links TRBV20-1 with TRBJ2-3, with unresolved D. V shed 6 bases and J shed 4 bases, with 11 bases lying between them. The germline gives CDR1 DFQATT, CDR2 SNEGSKA (reference sequence). The CDR3 has 12 residues. The chain's CDR3 is CSALDPADTQYF. The CDR3 DNA reads as TGCAGTGCCCTAGACCCAGCAGATACGCAGTATTTT.

This clonotype was seen a handful of times. This sequence joins TRBV18 and TRBJ2-1; 15 nucleotides match TRBD2. V was clipped by 3 bases and J by 4 bases; unmatched bases: 7. Germline-derived CDR1 and CDR2 are KGHSH and LQKENI. The CDR3 is 18 residues long. The CDR3 is CASSPYGTSGRTYNEQFF. The CDR3 DNA reads TGTGCCAGCTCACCCTATGGGACTAGCGGGAGGACATACAATGAGCAGTTCTTC.

The chain carries TRBV12-3 or TRBV12-4 and TRBJ1-1, with a tentative D call TRBD1 (6 bases). The CDR3 is 14 residues long. The V end was cut by 3 bases, the J end by 2 bases, with 10 bases between. The CDR3 DNA follows: TGTGCCAGCAGTTTTGTGGGACAAAACACTGAAGCTTTCTTT. Encoded protein: CASSFVGQNTEAFF.

The genes are TRBV20-1 and TRBJ2-2; TRBD1 or TRBD2 may be the D gene (5 bases each). Trimming removed 1 base from V and 8 bases from J, with 17 bases in between. The CDR3 consists of 15 residues. CDR1 DFQATT and CDR2 SNEGSKA come from the germline V gene (reference sequence). The CDR3 DNA sequence: TGCAGTGCTAGAGTGGGACCTTTAGCCGCGGGGGAGCTGTTTTTT. Translating gives CSARVGPLAAGELFF.

V gene TRBV5-4 combines with J gene TRBJ1-4, with D perhaps matching TRBD1 (5 bases). The CDR3 is 15 residues long. Germline V CDR1 and CDR2: SGHNT, YYREEE (reference sequence). The V end was cut by 4 bases, the J end by 3 bases, with 13 bases between. CDR3 sequence: CASSLLGGPNEKLFF. CDR3 nucleotide sequence: TGTGCCAGCAGCCTCCTCGGGGGTCCTAATGAAAAACTGTTTTTT.